Given below is one T cell receptor beta chain in context. Its specificity is not known. Once RNA had been extracted, it was reverse transcribed into cDNA to act as the sequencing template. The repertoire was sequenced with immunoSEQ multiplex PCR; TCRdb's copy has only in-frame clones and lacks some. This table holds 98,000 or so clones, 58% found once. The CDR3 is made up of 12 amino acids. Trimming left V 4 bases short and J 8 bases short, with 12 bases between. CDR1 is SGHNT, CDR2 YYREEE, per germline (reference sequence). The record originates from a study of CD8+ T cells in alopecia areata. Study observations and caveats: Lesional scalp displayed greater clonality than normal scalp, most notably in alopecia totalis/universalis. Whereas mice showed it more clearly, TCR sharing across patients was murkier, possibly because of HLA.

The chain carries TRBV5-4 and TRBJ1-1, with D unresolved. The sample consisted of NKG2D-low CD8+ T cells sorted from blood. This TCR came from a human donor with alopecia areata. The CDR3 DNA is TGTGCCAGCAGCCTGGGGTTGAGGGAAGCTTTCTTT. Encoded protein: CASSLGLREAFF.